This TCR beta chain was captured by sequencing in a study of cytomegalovirus exposure and HLA in healthy donors. The PCR was carried out with 60 Vbeta primers and 13 Jbeta primers. Data came from immunoSEQ multiplex PCR; TCRdb stores just in-frame clones and leaves some out. This table holds roughly 78,000 clones, roughly 63% found once. About this clone itself: The antigen is not known.

Findings and caveats of the study: V- and J-gene trimming of TCR beta was linked (in a later analysis) to a missense DCLRE1C variant. The availability of immune exposure information extended only to CMV serostatus. Sequencing likely produced, as an artifact, a cluster of highly shared sequence variants. Apparent HLA restriction characterized most CMV-associated TCR beta chains in a later analysis.

The material sequenced was PBMCs. The receptor comes from a man under 40 in good health and CMV-seropositive.

In DNA, the CDR3 is TGTGCCAGCAGTTACGAGGGACAGGCTTCACCCCTCCACTTT. Translation: CASSYEGQASPLHF. The chain combines TRBV27 with TRBJ1-6; TRBD1 matches 8 bases. The length of the CDR3 is 14 residues. Per germline, CDR1 MNHEY and CDR2 SMNVEV (reference sequence). V dropped 4 bases and J dropped 9; count of bases not matched to a gene: 5.